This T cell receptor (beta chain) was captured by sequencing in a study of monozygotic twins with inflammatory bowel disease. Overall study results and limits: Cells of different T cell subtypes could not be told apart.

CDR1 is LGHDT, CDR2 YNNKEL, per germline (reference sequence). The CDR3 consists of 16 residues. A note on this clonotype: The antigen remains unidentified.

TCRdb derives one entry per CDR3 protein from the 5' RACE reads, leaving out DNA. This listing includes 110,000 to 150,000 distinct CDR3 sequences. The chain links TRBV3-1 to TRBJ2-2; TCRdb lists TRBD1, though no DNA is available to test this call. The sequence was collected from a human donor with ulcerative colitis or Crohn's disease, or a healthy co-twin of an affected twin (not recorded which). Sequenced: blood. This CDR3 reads CASSQETGAYTGELFF. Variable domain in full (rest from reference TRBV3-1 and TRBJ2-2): DTAVSQTPKYLVTQMGNDKSIKCEQNLGHDTMYWYKQDSKKFLKIMFSYNNKELIINETVPNRFSPKSPDKAHLNLHINSLELGDSAVYFCASSQETGAYTGELFFGEGSRLTVL.